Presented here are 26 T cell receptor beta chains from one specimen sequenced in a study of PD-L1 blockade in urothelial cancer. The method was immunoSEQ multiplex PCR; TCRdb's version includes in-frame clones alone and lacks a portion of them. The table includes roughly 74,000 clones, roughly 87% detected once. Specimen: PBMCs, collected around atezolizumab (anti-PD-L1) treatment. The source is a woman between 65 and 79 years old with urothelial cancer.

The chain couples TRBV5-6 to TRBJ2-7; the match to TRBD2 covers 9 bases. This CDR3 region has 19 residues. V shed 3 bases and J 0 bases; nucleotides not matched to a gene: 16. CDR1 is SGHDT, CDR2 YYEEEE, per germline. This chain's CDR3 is CASSYPPSGMGKSSYEQYF. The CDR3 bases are TGTGCCAGCAGCTACCCCCCTAGCGGGATGGGGAAAAGCTCCTACGAGCAGTACTTC. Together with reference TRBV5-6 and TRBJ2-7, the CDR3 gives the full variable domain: DAGVTQSPTHLIKTRGQQVTLRCSPKSGHDTVSWYQQALGQGPQFIFQYYEEEERQRGNFPDRFSGHQFPNYSSELNVNALLLGDSALYLCASSYPPSGMGKSSYEQYFGPGTRLTVT.

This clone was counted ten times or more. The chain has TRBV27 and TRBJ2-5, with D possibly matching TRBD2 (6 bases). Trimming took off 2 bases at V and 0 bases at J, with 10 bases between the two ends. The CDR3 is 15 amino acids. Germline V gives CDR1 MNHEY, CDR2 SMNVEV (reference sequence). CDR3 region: CASSLIREYQETQYF. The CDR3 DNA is TGTGCCAGCAGTTTAATCCGGGAGTACCAAGAGACCCAGTACTTC.

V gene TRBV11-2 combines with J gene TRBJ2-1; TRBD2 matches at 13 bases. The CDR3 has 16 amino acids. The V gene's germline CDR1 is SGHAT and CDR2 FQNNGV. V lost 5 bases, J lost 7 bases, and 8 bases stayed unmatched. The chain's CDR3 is CASSPGLAGVGNEQFF. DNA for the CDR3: TGTGCCAGCAGCCCCGGACTAGCGGGAGTGGGTAATGAGCAGTTCTTC.

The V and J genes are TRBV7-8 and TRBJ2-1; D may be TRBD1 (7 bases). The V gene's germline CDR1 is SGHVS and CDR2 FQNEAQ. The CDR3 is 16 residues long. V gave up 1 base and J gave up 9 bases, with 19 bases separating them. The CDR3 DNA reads TGTGCCAGCAGCTTAGGGACAGGACTAATCGAAGGTGAGCAGTTCTTC. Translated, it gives CASSLGTGLIEGEQFF.

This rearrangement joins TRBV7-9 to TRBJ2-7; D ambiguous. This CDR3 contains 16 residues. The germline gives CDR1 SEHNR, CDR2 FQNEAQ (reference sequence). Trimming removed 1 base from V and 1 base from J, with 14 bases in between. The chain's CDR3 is CASSLVSSRRSYEQYF. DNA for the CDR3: TGTGCCAGCAGCTTAGTTAGTAGTCGGAGATCCTACGAGCAGTACTTC.

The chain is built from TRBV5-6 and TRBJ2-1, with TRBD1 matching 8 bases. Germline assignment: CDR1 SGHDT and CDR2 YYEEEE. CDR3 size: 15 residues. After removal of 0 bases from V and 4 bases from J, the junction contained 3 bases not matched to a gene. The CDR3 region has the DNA TGTGCCAGCAGCTTGGGGGACAGGCCTTACAATGAGCAGTTCTTC. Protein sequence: CASSLGDRPYNEQFF.

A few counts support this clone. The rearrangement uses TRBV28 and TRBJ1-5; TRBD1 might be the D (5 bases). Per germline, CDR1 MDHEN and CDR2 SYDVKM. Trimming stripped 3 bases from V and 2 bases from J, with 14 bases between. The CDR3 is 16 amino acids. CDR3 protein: CASSLRGRRGNQPQHF. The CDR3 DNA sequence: TGTGCCAGCAGTTTGCGGGGACGGCGAGGCAATCAGCCCCAGCATTTT.

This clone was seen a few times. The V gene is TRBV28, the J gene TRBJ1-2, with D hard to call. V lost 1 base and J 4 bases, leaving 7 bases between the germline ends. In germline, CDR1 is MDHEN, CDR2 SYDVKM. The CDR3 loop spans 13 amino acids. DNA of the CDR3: TGTGCCAGCAGTTTATTGTCTTTCTATGGCTACACCTTC. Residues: CASSLLSFYGYTF.

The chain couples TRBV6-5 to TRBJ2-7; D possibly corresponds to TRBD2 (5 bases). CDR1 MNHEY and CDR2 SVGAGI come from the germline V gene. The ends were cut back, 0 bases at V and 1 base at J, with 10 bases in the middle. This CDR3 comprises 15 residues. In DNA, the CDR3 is TGTGCCAGCAGTTACTCGGGCACTAGGTCCTACGAGCAGTACTTC. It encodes CASSYSGTRSYEQYF.

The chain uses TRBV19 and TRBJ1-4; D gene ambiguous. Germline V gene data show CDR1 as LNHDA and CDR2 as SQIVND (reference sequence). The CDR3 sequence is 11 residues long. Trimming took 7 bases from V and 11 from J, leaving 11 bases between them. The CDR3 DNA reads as TGTGCCAGTATTTCAGGAAAGAAACTGTTTTTT. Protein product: CASISGKKLFF.

The CDR3 coding sequence is TGTGCCAGCAGCTTGACTTACAATGAGCAGTTCTTC. Translated, it gives CASSLTYNEQFF. The chain carries TRBV7-2 and TRBJ2-1; D not resolved. The germline V and J ends were trimmed by 3 bases and 4 bases, with 4 bases remaining between them. The CDR3 consists of 12 residues. Germline V gene lookup returns CDR1 SGHTA and CDR2 FQGNSA.

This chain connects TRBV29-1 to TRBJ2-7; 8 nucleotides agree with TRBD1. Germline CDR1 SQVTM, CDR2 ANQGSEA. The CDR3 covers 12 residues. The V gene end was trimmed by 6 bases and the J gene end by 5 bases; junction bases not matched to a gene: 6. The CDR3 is CSVQGDGDEQYF. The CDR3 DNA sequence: TGCAGCGTACAGGGGGATGGAGACGAGCAGTACTTC.

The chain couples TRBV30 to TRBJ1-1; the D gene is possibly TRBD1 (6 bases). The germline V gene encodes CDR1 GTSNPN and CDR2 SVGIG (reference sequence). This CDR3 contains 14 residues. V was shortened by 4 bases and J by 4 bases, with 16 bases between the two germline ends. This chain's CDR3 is CAWNRVRMGTEAFF. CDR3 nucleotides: TGTGCCTGGAACAGGGTAAGAATGGGCACTGAAGCTTTCTTT.

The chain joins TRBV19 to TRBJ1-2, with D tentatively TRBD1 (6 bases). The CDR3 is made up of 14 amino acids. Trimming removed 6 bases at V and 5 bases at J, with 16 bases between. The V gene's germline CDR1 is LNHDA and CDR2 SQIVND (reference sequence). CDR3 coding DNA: TGTGCCAGTAGACCGGGAGGGGGACCGTATGGCTACACCTTC. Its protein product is CASRPGGGPYGYTF.

The CDR3 nucleotides are TGCGCCAGCAGCTTGTCCCGCGGCTCCTACGAGCAGTACTTC. This sequence encodes CASSLSRGSYEQYF. The chain couples TRBV5-1 to TRBJ2-7; no firm D call. This CDR3 spans 14 amino acids. Trimming took 1 base from V and 0 from J, leaving 8 bases between them. The germline V gene encodes CDR1 SGHRS and CDR2 YFSETQ.

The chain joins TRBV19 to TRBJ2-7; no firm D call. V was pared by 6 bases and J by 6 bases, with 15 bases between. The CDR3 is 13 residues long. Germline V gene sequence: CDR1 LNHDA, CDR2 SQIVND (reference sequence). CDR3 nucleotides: TGTGCCAGTAGCCCGCGGTTGGTCGGCGAGCAGTACTTC. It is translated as CASSPRLVGEQYF.

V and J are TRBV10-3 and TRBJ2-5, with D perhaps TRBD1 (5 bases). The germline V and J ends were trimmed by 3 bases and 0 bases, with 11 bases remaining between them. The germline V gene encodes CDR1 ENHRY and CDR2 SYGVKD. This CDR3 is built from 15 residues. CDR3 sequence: CAISEGVGNQETQYF. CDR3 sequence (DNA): TGTGCCATCAGTGAAGGGGTTGGCAACCAAGAGACCCAGTACTTC.

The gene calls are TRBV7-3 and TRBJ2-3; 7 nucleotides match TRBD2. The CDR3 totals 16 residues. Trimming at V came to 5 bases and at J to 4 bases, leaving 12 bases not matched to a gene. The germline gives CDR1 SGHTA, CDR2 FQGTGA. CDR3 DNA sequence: TGTGCCAGCAGCCCATTCGGGGGAGGGCCTGCAGATACGCAGTATTTT. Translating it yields CASSPFGGGPADTQYF. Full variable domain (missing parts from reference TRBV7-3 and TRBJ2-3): GAGVSQTPSNKVTEKGKYVELRCDPISGHTALYWYRQSLGQGPEFLIYFQGTGAADDSGLPNDRFFAVRPEGSVSTLKIQRTERGDSAVYLCASSPFGGGPADTQYFGPGTRLTVL.

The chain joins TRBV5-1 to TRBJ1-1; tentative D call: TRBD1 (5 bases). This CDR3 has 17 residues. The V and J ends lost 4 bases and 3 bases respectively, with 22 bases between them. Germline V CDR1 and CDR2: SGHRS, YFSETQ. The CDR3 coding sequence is TGCGCCAGCAGCCTGAGTACCCCCGGACAACAATACACTGAAGCTTTCTTT. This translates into CASSLSTPGQQYTEAFF.

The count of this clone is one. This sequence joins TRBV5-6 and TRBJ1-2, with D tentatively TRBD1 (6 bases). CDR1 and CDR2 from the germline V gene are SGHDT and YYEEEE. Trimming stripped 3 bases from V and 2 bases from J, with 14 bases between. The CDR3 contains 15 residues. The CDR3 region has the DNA TGTGCCAGCAGCTCCCGCCCGGGGGGCAACTATGGCTACACCTTC. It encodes CASSSRPGGNYGYTF.

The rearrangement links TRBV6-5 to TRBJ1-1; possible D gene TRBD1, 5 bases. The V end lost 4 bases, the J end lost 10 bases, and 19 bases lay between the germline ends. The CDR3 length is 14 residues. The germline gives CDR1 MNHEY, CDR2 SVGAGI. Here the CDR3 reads CASSLGGDTLRAFF. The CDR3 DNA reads TGTGCCAGCAGTTTGGGGGGGGATACACTGAGAGCTTTCTTT.

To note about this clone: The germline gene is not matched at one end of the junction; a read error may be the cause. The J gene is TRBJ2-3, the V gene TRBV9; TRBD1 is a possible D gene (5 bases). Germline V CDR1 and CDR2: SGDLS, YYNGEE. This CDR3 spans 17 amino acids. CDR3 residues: CASSFYINIDSTDTQYF. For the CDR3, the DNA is TGTGCCAGCAGCTTCTACATAAACATCGACAGCACGGATACGCAGTATTTT.

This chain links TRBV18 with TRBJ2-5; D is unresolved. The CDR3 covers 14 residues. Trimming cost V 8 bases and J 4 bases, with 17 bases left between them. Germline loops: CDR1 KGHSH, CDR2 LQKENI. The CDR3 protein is CASVLEVSGETQYF. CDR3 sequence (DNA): TGTGCCAGCGTCCTAGAGGTTTCGGGAGAGACCCAGTACTTC.

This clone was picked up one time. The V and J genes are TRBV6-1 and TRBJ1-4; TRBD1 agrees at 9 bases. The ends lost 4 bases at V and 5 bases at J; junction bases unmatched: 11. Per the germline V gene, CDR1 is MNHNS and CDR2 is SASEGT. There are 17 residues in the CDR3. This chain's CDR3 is CASSAPGTGTPNEKLFF. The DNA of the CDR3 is TGTGCCAGCAGTGCGCCCGGGACAGGGACCCCGAATGAAAAACTGTTTTTT.

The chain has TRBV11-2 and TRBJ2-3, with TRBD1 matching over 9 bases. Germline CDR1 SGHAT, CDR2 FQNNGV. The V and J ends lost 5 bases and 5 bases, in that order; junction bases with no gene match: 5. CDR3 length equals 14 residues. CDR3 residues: CASSHRGLGDTQYF. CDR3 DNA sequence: TGTGCCAGCAGCCACAGGGGGCTCGGAGATACGCAGTATTTT.

Here the CDR3 reads CASSEASQVSEAFF. The CDR3 DNA is TGTGCCAGCAGTGAAGCTTCTCAGGTTAGTGAAGCTTTCTTT. The chain combines TRBV2 with TRBJ1-1; D gene ambiguous. CDR1 and CDR2 (germline): SNHLY, FYNNEI. This CDR3 contains 14 residues. Trimming took 0 bases from V and 7 from J, leaving 12 bases between them.